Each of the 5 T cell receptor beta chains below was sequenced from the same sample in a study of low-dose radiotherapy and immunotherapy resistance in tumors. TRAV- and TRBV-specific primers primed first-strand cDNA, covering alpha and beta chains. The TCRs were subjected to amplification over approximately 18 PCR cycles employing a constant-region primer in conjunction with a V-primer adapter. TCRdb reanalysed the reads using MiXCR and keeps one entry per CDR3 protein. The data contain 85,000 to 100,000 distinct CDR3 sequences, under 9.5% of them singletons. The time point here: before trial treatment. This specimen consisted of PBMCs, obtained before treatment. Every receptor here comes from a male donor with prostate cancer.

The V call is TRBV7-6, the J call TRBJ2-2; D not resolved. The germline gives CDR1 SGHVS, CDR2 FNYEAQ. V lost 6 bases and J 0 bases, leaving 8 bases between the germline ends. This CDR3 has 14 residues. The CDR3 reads CASRKQANTGELFF. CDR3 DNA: TGTGCCAGCAGAAAACAAGCGAACACCGGGGAGCTGTTTTTT.

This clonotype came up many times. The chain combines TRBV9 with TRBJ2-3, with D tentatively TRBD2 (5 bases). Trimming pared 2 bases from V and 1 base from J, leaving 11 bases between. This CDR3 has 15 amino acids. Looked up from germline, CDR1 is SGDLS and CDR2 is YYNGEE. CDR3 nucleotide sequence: TGTGCCAGCAGCGTTCGGGATCGGGGCACAGATACGCAGTATTTT. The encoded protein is CASSVRDRGTDTQYF.

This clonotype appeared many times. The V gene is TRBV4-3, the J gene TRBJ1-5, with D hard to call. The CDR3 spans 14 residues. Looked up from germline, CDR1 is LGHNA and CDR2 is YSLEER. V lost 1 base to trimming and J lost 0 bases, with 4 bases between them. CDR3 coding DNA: TGCGCCAGCAGCCAAGCCTATAGCAATCAGCCCCAGCATTTT. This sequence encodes CASSQAYSNQPQHF.

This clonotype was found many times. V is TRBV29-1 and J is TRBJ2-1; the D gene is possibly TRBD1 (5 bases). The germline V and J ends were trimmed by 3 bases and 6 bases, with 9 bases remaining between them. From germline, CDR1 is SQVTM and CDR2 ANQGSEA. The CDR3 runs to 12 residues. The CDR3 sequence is CSVETVINEQFF. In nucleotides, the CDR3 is TGCAGCGTTGAGACAGTTATCAATGAGCAGTTCTTC.

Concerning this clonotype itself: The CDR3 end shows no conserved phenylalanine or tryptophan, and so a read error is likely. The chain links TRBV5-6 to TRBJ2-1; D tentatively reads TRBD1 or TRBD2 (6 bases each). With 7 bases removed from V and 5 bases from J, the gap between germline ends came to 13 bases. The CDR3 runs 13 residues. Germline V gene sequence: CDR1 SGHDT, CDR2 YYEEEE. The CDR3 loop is CASSWGANNEQFS. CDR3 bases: TGTGCCAGCTCATGGGGGGCGAACAATGAGCAGTTCTCA.